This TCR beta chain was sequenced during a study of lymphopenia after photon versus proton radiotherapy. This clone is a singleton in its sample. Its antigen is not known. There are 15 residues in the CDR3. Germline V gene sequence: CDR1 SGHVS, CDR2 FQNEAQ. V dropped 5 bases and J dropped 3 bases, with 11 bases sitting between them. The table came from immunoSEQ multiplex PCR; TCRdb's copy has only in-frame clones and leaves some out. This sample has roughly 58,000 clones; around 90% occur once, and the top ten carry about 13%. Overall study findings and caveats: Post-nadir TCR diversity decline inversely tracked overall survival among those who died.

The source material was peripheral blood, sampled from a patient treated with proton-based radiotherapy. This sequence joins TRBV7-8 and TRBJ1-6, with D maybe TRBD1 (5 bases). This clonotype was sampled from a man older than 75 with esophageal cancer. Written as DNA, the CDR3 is TGTGCCAGCAGCACTCGGGGCTTCTATAATTCACCCCTCCACTTT. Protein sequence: CASSTRGFYNSPLHF.